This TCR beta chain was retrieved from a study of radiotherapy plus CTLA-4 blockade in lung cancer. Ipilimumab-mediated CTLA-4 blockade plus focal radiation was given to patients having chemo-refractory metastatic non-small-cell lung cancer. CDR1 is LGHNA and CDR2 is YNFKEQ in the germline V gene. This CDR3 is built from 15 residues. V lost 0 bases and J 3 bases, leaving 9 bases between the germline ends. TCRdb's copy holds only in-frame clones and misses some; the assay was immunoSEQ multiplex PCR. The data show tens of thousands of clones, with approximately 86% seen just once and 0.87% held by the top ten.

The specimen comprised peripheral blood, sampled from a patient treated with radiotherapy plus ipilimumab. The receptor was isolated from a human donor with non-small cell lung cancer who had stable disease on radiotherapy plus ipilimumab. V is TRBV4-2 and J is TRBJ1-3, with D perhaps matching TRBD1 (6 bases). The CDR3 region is CASSQDYRDGNTIYF. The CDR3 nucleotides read TGTGCCAGCAGCCAAGATTACAGGGATGGAAACACCATATATTTT.